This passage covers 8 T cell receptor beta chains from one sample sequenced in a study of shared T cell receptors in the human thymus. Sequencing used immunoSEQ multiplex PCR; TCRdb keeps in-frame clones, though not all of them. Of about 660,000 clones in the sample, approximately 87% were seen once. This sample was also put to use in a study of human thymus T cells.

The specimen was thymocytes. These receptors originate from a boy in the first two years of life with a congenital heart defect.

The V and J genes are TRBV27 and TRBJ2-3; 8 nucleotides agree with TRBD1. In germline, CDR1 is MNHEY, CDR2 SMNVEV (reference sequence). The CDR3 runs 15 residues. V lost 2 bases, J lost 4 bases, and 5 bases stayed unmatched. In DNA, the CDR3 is TGTGCCAGCAGTTTACCCCTGGACAGGGCAGATACGCAGTATTTT. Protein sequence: CASSLPLDRADTQYF.

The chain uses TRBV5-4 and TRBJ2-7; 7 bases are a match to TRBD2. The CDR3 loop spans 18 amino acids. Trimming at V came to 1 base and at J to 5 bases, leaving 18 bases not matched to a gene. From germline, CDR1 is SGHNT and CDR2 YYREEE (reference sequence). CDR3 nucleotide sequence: TGTGCCAGCAGCTTGCTCCCCGTAACGGCGGGAGAAACCCACGAGCAGTACTTC. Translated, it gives CASSLLPVTAGETHEQYF.

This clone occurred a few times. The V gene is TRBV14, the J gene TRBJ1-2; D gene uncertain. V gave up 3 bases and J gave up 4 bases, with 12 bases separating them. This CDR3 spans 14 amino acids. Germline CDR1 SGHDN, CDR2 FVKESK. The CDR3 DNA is TGTGCCAGCAGCCACCGGGAATCCCTCTATGGCTACACCTTC. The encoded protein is CASSHRESLYGYTF.

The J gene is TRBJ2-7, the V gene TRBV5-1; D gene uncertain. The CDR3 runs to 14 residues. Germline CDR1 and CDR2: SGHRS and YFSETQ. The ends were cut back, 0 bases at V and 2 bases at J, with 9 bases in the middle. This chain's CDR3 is CASSLAGRPYEQYF. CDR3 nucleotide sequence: TGCGCCAGCAGCTTGGCTGGCAGGCCCTACGAGCAGTACTTC.

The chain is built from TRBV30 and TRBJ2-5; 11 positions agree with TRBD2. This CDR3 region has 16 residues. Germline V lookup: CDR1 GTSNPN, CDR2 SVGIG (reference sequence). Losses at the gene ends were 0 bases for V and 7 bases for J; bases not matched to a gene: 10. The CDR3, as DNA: TGTGCCTGGAGTGTGGTGATAGCGGGGGGGTTGGGGACCCAGTACTTC. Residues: CAWSVVIAGGLGTQYF.

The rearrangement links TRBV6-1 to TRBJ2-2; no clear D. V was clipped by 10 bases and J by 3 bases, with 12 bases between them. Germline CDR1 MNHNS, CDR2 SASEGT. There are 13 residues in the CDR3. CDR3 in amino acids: CAIMRKHTGELFF. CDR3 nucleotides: TGTGCCATCATGAGGAAGCACACCGGGGAGCTGTTTTTT.

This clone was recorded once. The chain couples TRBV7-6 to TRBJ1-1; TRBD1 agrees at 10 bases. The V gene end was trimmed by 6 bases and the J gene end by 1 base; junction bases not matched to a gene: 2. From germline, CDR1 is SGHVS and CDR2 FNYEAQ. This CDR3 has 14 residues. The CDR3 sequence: CASRRQGANTEAFF. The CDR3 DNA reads TGTGCCAGCAGGAGACAGGGGGCGAACACTGAAGCTTTCTTT.

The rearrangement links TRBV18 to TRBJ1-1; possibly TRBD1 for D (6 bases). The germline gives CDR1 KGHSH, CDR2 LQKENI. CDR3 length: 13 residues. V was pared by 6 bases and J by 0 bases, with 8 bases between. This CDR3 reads CASSRTVNTEAFF. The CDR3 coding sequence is TGTGCCAGCTCCCGGACAGTGAACACTGAAGCTTTCTTT.